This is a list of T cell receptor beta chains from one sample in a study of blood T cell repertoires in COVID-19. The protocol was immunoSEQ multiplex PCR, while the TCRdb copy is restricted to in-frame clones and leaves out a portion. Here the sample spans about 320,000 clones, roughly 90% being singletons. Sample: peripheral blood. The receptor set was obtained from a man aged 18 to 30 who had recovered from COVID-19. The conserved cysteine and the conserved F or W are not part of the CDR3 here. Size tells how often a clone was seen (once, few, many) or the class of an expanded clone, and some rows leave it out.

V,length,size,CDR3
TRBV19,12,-,ASSTLPQNQPQH
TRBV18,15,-,ASSRVDGSLITGELF
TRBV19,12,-,ASSASGFNQPQH
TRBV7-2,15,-,ASSFGSGGPATYEQY
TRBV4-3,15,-,ASSQESRLLSYNEQF
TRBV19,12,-,ASSSSGTGNTIY
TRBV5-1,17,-,ASSWAPASDRAADTEQY
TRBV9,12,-,ASSGGQGWQPQH
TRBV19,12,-,ASRSTPRTGELF
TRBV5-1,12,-,ASSFTPGSTEAF
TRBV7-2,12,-,ASSLGWEDYGYT
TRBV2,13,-,ASSVSGQGREKLF
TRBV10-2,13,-,ASSEWDRRNTEAF
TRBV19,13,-,ASSRRAGPNTEAF
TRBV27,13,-,ASSLSWAANTEAF
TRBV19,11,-,ATNPGQSYEQY
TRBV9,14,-,ASSFFGTSGTDTQY
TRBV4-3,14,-,ASSQFGGVEVETQY
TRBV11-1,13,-,ASSLRQASYNEQF
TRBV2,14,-,ASSADGHYSNQPQH
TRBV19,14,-,ASFGQGALVTGELF
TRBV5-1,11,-,ASSLRDRDEQY
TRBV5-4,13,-,ASSSGTGVISPLH
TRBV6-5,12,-,ASSNRGSNQPQH
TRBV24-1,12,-,ATSDRTGPDTQY
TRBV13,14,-,ASSQLTGSNTGELF
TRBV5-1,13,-,ASSPTGQFYNEQF
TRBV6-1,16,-,ASSGGLAGGEDNEKLF
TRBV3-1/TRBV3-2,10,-,ASSQRLNEQF
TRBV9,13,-,ASSVEGRANYGYT
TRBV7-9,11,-,ASSQDRNTEAF
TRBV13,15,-,ASSLSLGTGRNQPQH
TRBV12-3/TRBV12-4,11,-,ASNRDGVTEAF
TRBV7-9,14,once,ASSLEGTDYSYEQY
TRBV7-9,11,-,ASSPQGTTEAF
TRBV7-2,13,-,ASRQFTGVGTEAF
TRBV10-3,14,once,AISDFSGTGDGELF
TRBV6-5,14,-,ASSYSGEGDQETQY
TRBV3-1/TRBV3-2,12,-,ASSQVILEGEQY
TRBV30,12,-,AWSPPLRTGELF
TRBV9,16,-,ASTSSGTSGSRYNEQF
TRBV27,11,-,ASSLHGGAGYT
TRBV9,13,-,ASSGTPAGSSPLH
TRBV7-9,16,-,ASSLVGGQSISLYGYT
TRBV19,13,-,ASSIGRAGANVLT
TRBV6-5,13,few,ASRRSGISGNTIY
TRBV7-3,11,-,ASSSGTGETQY
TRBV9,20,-,ASSTPKTYGRGVGFNTGELF
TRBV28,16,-,ASSGSPGWGEVTNVLT
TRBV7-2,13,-,ASSYNDRAQKSAF
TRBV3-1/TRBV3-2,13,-,ASSHWDSLYNEQF
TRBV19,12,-,ASSMGRQTYGYT
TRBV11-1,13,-,ASSPITGADTEAF
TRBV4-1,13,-,ASSQVGEGKYGYT
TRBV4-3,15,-,ASSQGRTSGGADTQY